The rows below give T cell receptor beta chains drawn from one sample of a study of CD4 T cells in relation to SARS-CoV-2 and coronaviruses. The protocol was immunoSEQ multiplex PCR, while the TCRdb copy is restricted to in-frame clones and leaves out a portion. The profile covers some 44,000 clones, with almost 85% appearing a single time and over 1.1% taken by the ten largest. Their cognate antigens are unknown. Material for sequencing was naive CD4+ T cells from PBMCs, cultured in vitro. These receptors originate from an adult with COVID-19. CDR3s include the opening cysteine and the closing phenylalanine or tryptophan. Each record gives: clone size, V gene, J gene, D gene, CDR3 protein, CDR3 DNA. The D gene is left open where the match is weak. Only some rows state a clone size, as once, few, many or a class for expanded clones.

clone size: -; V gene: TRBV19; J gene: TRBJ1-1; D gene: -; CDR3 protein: CASSKGPNTEAFF; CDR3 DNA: TGTGCCAGTAGTAAGGGACCGAACACTGAAGCTTTCTTT
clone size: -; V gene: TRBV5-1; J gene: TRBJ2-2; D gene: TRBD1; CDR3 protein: CASNKGQGTTGELFF; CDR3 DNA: TGCGCCAGCAACAAGGGACAGGGGACGACCGGGGAGCTGTTTTTT
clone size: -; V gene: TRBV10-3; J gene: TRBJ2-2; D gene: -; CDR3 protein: CAIKRTGNTGELFF; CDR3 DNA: TGTGCCATCAAAAGAACAGGGAACACCGGGGAGCTGTTTTTT
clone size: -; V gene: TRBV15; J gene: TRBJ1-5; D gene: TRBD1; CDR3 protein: CATLDRGNQPQHF; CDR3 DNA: TGTGCCACTCTAGACAGGGGCAATCAGCCCCAGCATTTT
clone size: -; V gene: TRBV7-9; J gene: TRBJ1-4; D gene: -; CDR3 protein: CASSLRLGEKLFF; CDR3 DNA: TGTGCCAGCAGCCTACGGCTTGGGGAAAAACTGTTTTTT
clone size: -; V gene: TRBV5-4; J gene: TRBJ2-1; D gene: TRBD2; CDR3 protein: CASSPWTSGIFINEQFF; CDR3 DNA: TGTGCCAGCAGCCCCTGGACTAGCGGGATATTCATCAATGAGCAGTTCTTC
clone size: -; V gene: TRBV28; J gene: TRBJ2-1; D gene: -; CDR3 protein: CASSLSWGGQFF; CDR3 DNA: TGTGCCAGCAGTTTATCTTGGGGTGGGCAGTTCTTC
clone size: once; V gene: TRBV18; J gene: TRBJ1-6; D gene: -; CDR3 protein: CASSPSVSSYNSPLHF; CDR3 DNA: TGTGCCAGCTCACCGTCCGTGAGCTCCTATAATTCACCCCTCCACTTT
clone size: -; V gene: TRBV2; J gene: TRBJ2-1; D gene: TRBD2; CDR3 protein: CASIRTSGNNEQFF; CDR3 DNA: TGTGCCAGCATAAGGACTAGCGGAAACAATGAGCAGTTCTTC
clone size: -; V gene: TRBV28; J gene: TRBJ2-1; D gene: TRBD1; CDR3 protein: CASSLGTGSNEQFF; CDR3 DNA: TGTGCCAGCAGTTTGGGGACAGGGTCCAATGAGCAGTTCTTC
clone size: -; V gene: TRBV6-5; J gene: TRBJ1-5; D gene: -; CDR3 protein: CASSYSTGHQPQHF; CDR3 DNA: TGTGCCAGCAGTTACTCAACAGGGCATCAGCCCCAGCATTTT
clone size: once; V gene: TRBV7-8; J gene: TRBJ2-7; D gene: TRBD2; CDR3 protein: CATDPLAGGPLSQYF; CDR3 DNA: TGTGCCACCGATCCGCTAGCGGGAGGGCCTCTCTCCCAGTACTTC
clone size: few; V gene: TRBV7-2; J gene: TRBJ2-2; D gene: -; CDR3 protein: CASSFRERNTGELFF; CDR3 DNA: TGTGCCAGCAGCTTTCGGGAGAGGAACACCGGGGAGCTGTTTTTT
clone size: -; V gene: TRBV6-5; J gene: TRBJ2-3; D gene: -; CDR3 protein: CASSYRGFTDTQYF; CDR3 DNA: TGTGCCAGCAGTTACAGGGGGTTCACAGATACGCAGTATTTT
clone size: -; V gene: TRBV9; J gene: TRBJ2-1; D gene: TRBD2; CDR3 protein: CASSGQREGNNEQFF; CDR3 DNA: TGTGCCAGCAGCGGCCAGCGGGAGGGAAACAATGAGCAGTTCTTC
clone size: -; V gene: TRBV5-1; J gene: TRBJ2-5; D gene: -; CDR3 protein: CASSFTETQYF; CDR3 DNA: TGCGCCAGCAGCTTCACAGAGACCCAGTACTTC
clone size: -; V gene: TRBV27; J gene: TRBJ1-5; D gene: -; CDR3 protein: CASSLAGFRQPQHF; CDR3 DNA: TGTGCCAGCAGCTTAGCGGGGTTTCGTCAGCCCCAGCATTTT
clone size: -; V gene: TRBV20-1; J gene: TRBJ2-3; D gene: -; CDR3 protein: CSASARYTQYF; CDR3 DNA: TGCAGTGCTAGCGCGAGATATACGCAGTATTTT
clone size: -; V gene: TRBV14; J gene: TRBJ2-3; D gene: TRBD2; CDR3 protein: CASSPKRELTDTQYF; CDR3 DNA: TGTGCCAGCAGCCCTAAGCGGGAGCTCACAGATACGCAGTATTTT
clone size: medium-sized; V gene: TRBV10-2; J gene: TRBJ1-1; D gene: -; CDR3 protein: CASSERYSNTEAFF; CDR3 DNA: TGCGCCAGCAGTGAACGGTACTCAAACACTGAAGCTTTCTTT
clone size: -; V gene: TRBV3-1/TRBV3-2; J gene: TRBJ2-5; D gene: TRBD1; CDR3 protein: CATEQGEGETQYF; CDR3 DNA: TGTGCCACCGAACAGGGGGAAGGAGAGACCCAGTACTTC
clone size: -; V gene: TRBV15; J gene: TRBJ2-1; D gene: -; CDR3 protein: CATSRDLGTQFF; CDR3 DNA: TGTGCCACCAGCAGAGATCTAGGGACACAGTTCTTC
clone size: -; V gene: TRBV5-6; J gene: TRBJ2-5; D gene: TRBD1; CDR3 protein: CASSPGTVQETQYF; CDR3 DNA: TGTGCCAGCAGCCCTGGGACAGTCCAAGAGACCCAGTACTTC
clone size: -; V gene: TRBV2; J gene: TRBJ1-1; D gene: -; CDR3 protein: CASSVSANTEAFF; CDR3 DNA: TGTGCCAGCAGTGTATCAGCTAACACTGAAGCTTTCTTT
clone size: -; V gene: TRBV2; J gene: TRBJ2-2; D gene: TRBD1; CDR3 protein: CATTGTVNTGELFF; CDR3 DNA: TGTGCCACTACCGGGACAGTAAACACCGGGGAGCTGTTTTTT
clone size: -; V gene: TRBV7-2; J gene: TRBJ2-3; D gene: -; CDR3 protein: CASSSTDTQYF; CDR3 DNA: TGTGCCAGCAGCTCCACAGATACGCAGTATTTT
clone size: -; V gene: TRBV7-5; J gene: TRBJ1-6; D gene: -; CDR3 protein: CVRSLASGRVSSPLHF; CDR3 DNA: TGTGTCAGAAGCTTAGCGTCAGGGAGGGTGAGTTCACCCCTCCACTTT
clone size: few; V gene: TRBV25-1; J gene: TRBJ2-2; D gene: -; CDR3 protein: CASSEGGRGRTGELFF; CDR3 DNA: TGTGCCAGCAGTGAGGGGGGAAGGGGAAGGACCGGGGAGCTGTTTTTT
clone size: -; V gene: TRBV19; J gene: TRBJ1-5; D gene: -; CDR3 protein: CASSIVGAINQPQHF; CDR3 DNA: TGTGCCAGTAGTATTGTAGGGGCAATCAATCAGCCCCAGCATTTT
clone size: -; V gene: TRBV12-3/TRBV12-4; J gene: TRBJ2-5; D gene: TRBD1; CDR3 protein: CASSYGQAETQYF; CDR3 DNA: TGTGCCAGCAGTTACGGACAGGCGGAGACCCAGTACTTC
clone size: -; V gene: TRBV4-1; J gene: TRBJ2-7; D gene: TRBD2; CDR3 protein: CASSQPGLASYEQYF; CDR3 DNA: TGCGCCAGCAGCCAACCGGGACTAGCGTCCTACGAGCAGTACTTC
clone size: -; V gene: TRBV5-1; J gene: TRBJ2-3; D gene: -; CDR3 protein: CASSLDRVKADTQYF; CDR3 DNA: TGCGCCAGCAGCTTGGACAGGGTTAAGGCAGATACGCAGTATTTT
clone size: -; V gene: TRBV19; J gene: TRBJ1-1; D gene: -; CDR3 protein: CASSIFLGNTEAFF; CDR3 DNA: TGTGCCAGTAGTATCTTTTTGGGGAACACTGAAGCTTTCTTT
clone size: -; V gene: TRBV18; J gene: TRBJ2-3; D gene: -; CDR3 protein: CASSPLGALTDTQYF; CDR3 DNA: TGTGCCAGCTCACCATTAGGGGCTCTCACAGATACGCAGTATTTT
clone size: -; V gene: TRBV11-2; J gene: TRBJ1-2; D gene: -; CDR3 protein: CASSLWSGAPGYTF; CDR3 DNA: TGTGCCAGCAGCTTATGGTCCGGGGCTCCCGGCTACACCTTC
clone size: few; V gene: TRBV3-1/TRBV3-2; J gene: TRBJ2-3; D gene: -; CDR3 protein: CASRLTRGKDTQYF; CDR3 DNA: TGTGCCAGCAGACTGACTAGGGGGAAAGATACGCAGTATTTT
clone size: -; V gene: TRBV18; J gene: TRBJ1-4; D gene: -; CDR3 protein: CASSPYGANEKLFF; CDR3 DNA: TGTGCCAGCTCACCTTACGGGGCTAATGAAAAACTGTTTTTT
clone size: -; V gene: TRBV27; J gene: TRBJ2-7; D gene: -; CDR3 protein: CASWRPYSDGRIYEQYF; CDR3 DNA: TGTGCCAGCTGGCGACCATATAGCGACGGCCGTATCTACGAGCAGTACTTC
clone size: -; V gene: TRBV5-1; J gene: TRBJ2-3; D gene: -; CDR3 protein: CASSSRTRDTQYF; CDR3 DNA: TGCGCCAGCAGCTCCCGTACTAGGGATACGCAGTATTTT
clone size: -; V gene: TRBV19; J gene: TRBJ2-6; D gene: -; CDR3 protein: CASSATHSGANVLTF; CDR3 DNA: TGTGCCAGTAGTGCCACGCACTCTGGGGCCAACGTCCTGACTTTC
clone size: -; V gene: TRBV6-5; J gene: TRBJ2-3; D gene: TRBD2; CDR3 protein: CASSRGTSDDTQYF; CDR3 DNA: TGTGCCAGCAGTAGGGGGACTAGCGACGATACGCAGTATTTT
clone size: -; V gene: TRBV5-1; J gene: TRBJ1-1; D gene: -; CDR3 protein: CASSLEGRGRNTEAFF; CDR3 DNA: TGCGCCAGCAGCTTGGAAGGCAGGGGCAGGAACACTGAAGCTTTCTTT
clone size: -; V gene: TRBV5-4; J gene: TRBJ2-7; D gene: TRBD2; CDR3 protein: CASSSQTSGGYEQYF; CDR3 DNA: TGTGCCAGCAGCTCCCAGACTAGCGGTGGCTACGAGCAGTACTTC
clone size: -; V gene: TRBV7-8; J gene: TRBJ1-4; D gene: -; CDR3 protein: CASSLTPGPTNEKLFF; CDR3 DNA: TGTGCCAGCAGCCTGACACCGGGGCCAACTAATGAAAAACTGTTTTTT
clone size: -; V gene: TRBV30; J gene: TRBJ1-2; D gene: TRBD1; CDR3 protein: CAWSATGEYGYTF; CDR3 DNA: TGTGCCTGGAGCGCGACAGGGGAGTATGGCTACACCTTC
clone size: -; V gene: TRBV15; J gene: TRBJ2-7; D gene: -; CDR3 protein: CATSRDPGGSRYEQYF; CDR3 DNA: TGTGCCACCAGCAGAGATCCCGGGGGCTCCCGCTACGAGCAGTACTTC
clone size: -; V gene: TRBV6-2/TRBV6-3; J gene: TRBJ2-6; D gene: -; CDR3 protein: CASSYPAGANVLTF; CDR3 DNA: TGTGCCAGCAGTTACCCTGCCGGGGCCAACGTCCTGACTTTC
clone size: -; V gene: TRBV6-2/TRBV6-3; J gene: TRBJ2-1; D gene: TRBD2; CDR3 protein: CASSAWTGLAGANNEQFF; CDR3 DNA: TGTGCCAGCAGTGCGTGGACGGGACTAGCGGGAGCTAATAATGAGCAGTTCTTC
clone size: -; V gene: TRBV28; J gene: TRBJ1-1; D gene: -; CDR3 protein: CAASPAGTNTEAFF; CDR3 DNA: TGTGCCGCCAGTCCCGCAGGGACGAACACTGAAGCTTTCTTT